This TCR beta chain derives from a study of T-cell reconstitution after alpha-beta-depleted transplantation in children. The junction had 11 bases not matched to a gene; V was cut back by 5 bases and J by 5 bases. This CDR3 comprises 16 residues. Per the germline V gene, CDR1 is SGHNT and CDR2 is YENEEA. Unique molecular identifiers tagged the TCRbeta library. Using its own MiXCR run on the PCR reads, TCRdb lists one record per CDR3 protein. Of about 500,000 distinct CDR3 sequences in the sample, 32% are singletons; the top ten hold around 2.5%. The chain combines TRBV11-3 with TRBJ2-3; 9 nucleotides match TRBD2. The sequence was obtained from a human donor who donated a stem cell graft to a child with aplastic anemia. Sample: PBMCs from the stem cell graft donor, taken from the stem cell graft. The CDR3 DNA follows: TGTGCCAGCAGCCCCAATAGCGGGAGCGTTGGAGATACGCAGTATTTT. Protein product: CASSPNSGSVGDTQYF.